This entry concerns a single T cell receptor (beta chain). Its target is not known. This sample is part of a study of cytomegalovirus exposure and HLA in healthy donors. Study background: Previous work identified 90 million to 130 million unique TCR beta sequences from about 200 million T cells.

Findings and caveats of the study: Researchers reported in a later analysis that a missense DCLRE1C variant was tied to TCR beta V- and J-gene trimming.

The PCR made use of 60 Vbeta and 13 Jbeta primers. Using immunoSEQ multiplex PCR, the repertoire was profiled, and TCRdb retains in-frame clones only, with some absent. The table includes 90,000 to 150,000 clones, roughly three fifths detected once. CDR3 length: 16 amino acids. Germline values: CDR1 MGHDK, CDR2 SYGVNS. The junction had 4 bases not matched to a gene; V was cut back by 1 base and J by 7 bases. What was sequenced was PBMCs. The receptor was isolated from a man aged 35-49 years in good health and CMV-seropositive. The chain couples TRBV25-1 to TRBJ2-2; 12 bases are shared with TRBD1. The chain's CDR3 is CASSESGQGAVGELFF. The CDR3 bases are TGTGCCAGCAGTGAATCGGGACAGGGGGCCGTCGGGGAGCTGTTTTTT.